The 30 T cell receptor beta chains listed next were all sequenced from one sample in a study of radiotherapy plus CTLA-4 blockade in lung cancer. The table came from immunoSEQ multiplex PCR; TCRdb's copy has only in-frame clones and leaves some out. The table lists over 100,000 clones, around 84% of them singletons. The sequencing used peripheral blood, collected from a patient treated with radiotherapy plus ipilimumab. Every receptor here comes from a human donor with non-small cell lung cancer that progressed on radiotherapy plus ipilimumab. Some clones in this sample may be carry-over from other donors' samples.

The chain has TRBV5-1 and TRBJ1-4; D unclear. Trimming took off 1 base at V and 6 bases at J, with 16 bases between the two ends. The length of the CDR3 is 16 residues. CDR1 and CDR2 from the germline V gene are SGHRS and YFSETQ. The CDR3 DNA follows: TGCGCCAGCAGCTTGAGGCCGACGGACGGGGATGAAAAACTGTTTTTT. Amino acids: CASSLRPTDGDEKLFF.

The CDR3 here is CASSLASQETQYF. The CDR3 coding sequence is TGCGCCAGCAGCTTGGCCAGCCAAGAGACCCAGTACTTC. This rearrangement joins TRBV5-1 to TRBJ2-5; the D is unclear. CDR1 is SGHRS, CDR2 YFSETQ, per germline. The CDR3 spans 13 residues. V was clipped by 0 bases and J by 1 base, with 4 bases between them.

The CDR3 sequence is CASSFLLGADGNTIYF. CDR3 coding DNA: TGTGCCAGCAGTTTCCTTCTGGGGGCTGATGGAAACACCATATATTTT. The chain has TRBV6-6 and TRBJ1-3, with D perhaps TRBD1 (6 bases). Looked up from germline, CDR1 is MNHNY and CDR2 is SVGAGI (reference sequence). There are 16 residues in the CDR3. V lost 4 bases and J lost 3, with 16 bases in between.

In regard to this clone: This likely comes from a read error, as the CDR3 has no conserved phenylalanine or tryptophan at its end. The limits of the CDR3 on the DNA are not certain, so only TCRdb's listed CDR3 is given. The V and J genes are TRBV7-3 and TRBJ2-3; TRBD2, the table's D call, lacks a check against the DNA. The CDR3 region is 13 residues in length, termini included. The germline gives CDR1 SGHTA, CDR2 FQGTGA. CDR3 protein: CASSKLATDTQSS.

The chain recombines TRBV7-8 with TRBJ2-7; D uncertain. Between the trimmed V and J ends, which lost 4 bases and 5 bases, there was a span of 9 bases. Looked up from germline, CDR1 is SGHVS and CDR2 is FQNEAQ. The CDR3 contains 12 residues. The CDR3 DNA follows: TGTGCCAGCAGCTCCACCATGAACGAGCAGTACTTC. Translation: CASSSTMNEQYF. The full variable domain, with the rest looked up from reference TRBV7-8 and TRBJ2-7, is GAGVSQSPRYKVAKRGQDVALRCDPISGHVSLFWYQQALGQGPEFLTYFQNEAQLDKSGLPSDRFFAERPEGSVSTLKIQRTQQEDSAVYLCASSSTMNEQYFGPGTRLTVT.

The chain is built from TRBV6-5 and TRBJ1-3; D possibly corresponds to TRBD1 (6 bases). CDR1 is MNHEY and CDR2 is SVGAGI in the germline V gene. There are 14 residues in the CDR3. V gave up 0 bases and J gave up 4 bases, with 7 bases separating them. The chain's CDR3 is CASSYSGGGNTIYF. As DNA, the CDR3 is TGTGCCAGCAGTTACTCGGGGGGCGGAAACACCATATATTTT.

The V call is TRBV2, the J call TRBJ1-2, with 10 bases fitting TRBD1. This CDR3 is built from 15 residues. V shed 3 bases, J shed 1 base, and the junction held 2 bases outside the gene matches. Germline CDR1 reads SNHLY; CDR2 reads FYNNEI. DNA for the CDR3: TGTGCCAGCAGTGATGGGACAGGGGTTAACTATGGCTACACCTTC. This translates into CASSDGTGVNYGYTF.

This clone appeared a single time. The chain links TRBV13 to TRBJ1-1, with D hard to call. Germline V gene sequence: CDR1 PRHDT, CDR2 FYEKMQ (reference sequence). The length of the CDR3 is 12 residues. Trimming took off 2 bases at V and 6 bases at J, with 7 bases between the two ends. The CDR3, as DNA: TGTGCCAGCAGCTTAAAATGGTCTGAAGCTTTCTTT. This codes for CASSLKWSEAFF.

In this sample, this clone turned up a few times. The chain has TRBV11-2 and TRBJ1-2, with 8 bases identical to TRBD1. CDR3 size: 15 residues. CDR1 is SGHAT and CDR2 is FQNNGV in the germline V gene. V gave up 2 bases and J gave up 2 bases; unmatched junction bases: 4. CDR3 loop: CASSLQGAVNYGYTF. CDR3 sequence (DNA): TGTGCCAGCAGCTTACAGGGGGCGGTAAACTATGGCTACACCTTC. Using reference TRBV11-2 and TRBJ1-2 for the parts outside the CDR3, the full variable domain is EAGVAQSPRYKIIEKRQSVAFWCNPISGHATLYWYQQILGQGPKLLIQFQNNGVVDDSQLPKDRFSAERLKGVDSTLKIQPAKLEDSAVYLCASSLQGAVNYGYTFGSGTRLTVV.

The chain is built from TRBV19 and TRBJ2-7, with 7 bases fitting TRBD1. CDR3 length: 14 residues. Unmatched junction bases numbered 3, after V lost 3 bases and J lost 1 base. CDR1 is LNHDA, CDR2 SQIVND, per germline (reference sequence). CDR3: CASSIRDRSYEQYF. Written as DNA, the CDR3 is TGTGCCAGTAGTATTCGGGACAGATCCTACGAGCAGTACTTC.

The chain's CDR3 is CASSYGWITEAFF. CDR3 in DNA: TGTGCCAGCAGCTACGGGTGGATCACTGAAGCTTTCTTT. This rearrangement joins TRBV7-2 to TRBJ1-1; D not resolved. CDR3 length: 13 amino acids. The germline gives CDR1 SGHTA, CDR2 FQGNSA. Between the trimmed V and J ends, which lost 4 bases and 4 bases, there was a span of 10 bases.

The chain joins TRBV11-2 to TRBJ1-4; no clear D gene. Germline loops: CDR1 SGHAT, CDR2 FQNNGV. The CDR3 has 13 residues. Deletions cut 4 bases from V and 4 bases from J, with 7 bases between. CDR3 amino acids: CASSSDINEKLFF. CDR3 DNA sequence: TGTGCCAGCAGCTCCGACATTAATGAAAAACTGTTTTTT.

The chain is built from TRBV5-1 and TRBJ1-2; D not resolved. The V gene's germline CDR1 is SGHRS and CDR2 YFSETQ. With 5 bases removed from V and 7 bases from J, the gap between germline ends came to 18 bases. This CDR3 has 14 residues. Written as DNA, the CDR3 is TGCGCCAGCAGTTCCGTGACGGTGGCATCTGGCTACACCTTC. Its protein is CASSSVTVASGYTF.

The chain combines TRBV7-9 with TRBJ1-1; no definite D call. The CDR3 contains 12 residues. Trimming removed 3 bases from V and 1 base from J, with 3 bases in between. Germline CDR1 reads SEHNR; CDR2 reads FQNEAQ (reference sequence). The CDR3, as DNA: TGTGCCAGCAGCTTTTCGAACACTGAAGCTTTCTTT. Protein: CASSFSNTEAFF.

The V call is TRBV5-4, the J call TRBJ2-7; no firm D call. The CDR3 runs 16 residues. V was cut by 0 bases and J by 2 bases, with 15 bases left in between. CDR1 and CDR2 (germline): SGHNT, YYREEE (reference sequence). The chain's CDR3 is CASSLAVAANPYEQYF. CDR3 nucleotides: TGTGCCAGCAGCTTGGCCGTGGCAGCGAACCCCTACGAGCAGTACTTC.

On this clone itself: Other DNA sequences in the same sample also yield this CDR3. The rearrangement uses TRBV5-4 and TRBJ1-5, with D perhaps matching TRBD1 (6 bases). The CDR3 is made up of 14 amino acids. The V and J ends lost 0 bases and 3 bases respectively, with 7 bases between them. Per the germline V gene, CDR1 is SGHNT and CDR2 is YYREEE (reference sequence). CDR3 residues: CASSLDRDNQPQHF. The CDR3, as DNA: TGTGCCAGCAGCTTGGACAGGGACAATCAGCCCCAGCATTTT.

This clone came up once. CDR3 sequence reads: CASSQVQTGGSNQPQHF. The CDR3 DNA sequence: TGTGCCAGCAGCCAAGTACAGACAGGGGGCAGCAATCAGCCCCAGCATTTT. This rearrangement joins TRBV4-2 to TRBJ1-5, with 10 positions matching TRBD1. CDR3 length equals 17 residues. V lost 1 base and J lost 1; bases outside the gene matches: 4. Germline CDR1 is LGHNA and CDR2 is YNFKEQ.

This clone was detected a few times. The rearrangement links TRBV11-3 to TRBJ2-2, with TRBD2 identical over 8 bases. The CDR3 covers 16 residues. From germline, CDR1 is SGHNT and CDR2 YENEEA. V dropped 4 bases and J dropped 7; count of bases not matched to a gene: 11. The CDR3 region is CASSSGLASPGGELFF. The CDR3 DNA reads as TGTGCCAGCAGCTCCGGACTAGCCTCCCCCGGCGGGGAGCTGTTTTTT.

This chain joins TRBV6-5 and TRBJ1-2; 7 bases map to TRBD1. Germline assignment: CDR1 MNHEY and CDR2 SVGAGI. This CDR3 is built from 14 residues. The J segment lost 7 bases and the V segment lost 4 bases, leaving 9 bases of the junction unmatched. CDR3 in DNA: TGTGCCAGCAGTTTCCTCGACAGGGAATTTGGCTACACCTTC. Amino acids: CASSFLDREFGYTF.

The chain carries TRBV19 and TRBJ1-5; D might be TRBD1 (6 bases). In germline, CDR1 is LNHDA, CDR2 SQIVND (reference sequence). The CDR3 is 13 amino acids. V was pared by 7 bases and J by 3 bases, with 10 bases between. CDR3 nucleotides: TGTGCCAGTACAGGGACACACAATCAGCCCCAGCATTTT. Translated: CASTGTHNQPQHF. Together with reference TRBV19 and TRBJ1-5, the CDR3 gives the full variable domain: DGGITQSPKYLFRKEGQNVTLSCEQNLNHDAMYWYRQDPGQGLRLIYYSQIVNDFQKGDIAEGYSVSREKKESFPLTVTSAQKNPTAFYLCASTGTHNQPQHFGDGTRLSIL.

The chain links TRBV27 to TRBJ2-4; D ambiguous. CDR3 length: 13 amino acids. V gave up 6 bases and J gave up 7 bases, with 13 bases separating them. CDR1 is MNHEY and CDR2 is SMNVEV in the germline V gene (reference sequence). In DNA form, the CDR3 reads TGTGCCAGCAGCCCGGACGTCTGGAACATTCAGTACTTC. This translates into CASSPDVWNIQYF.

This chain connects TRBV6-6 to TRBJ1-2, with TRBD1 matching over 7 bases. Germline V CDR1 and CDR2: MNHNY, SVGAGI (reference sequence). J gave up 6 bases and V 10 bases, and 11 bases lay outside the gene matches. CDR3 length: 13 residues. The CDR3 DNA follows: TGTGCCATAAACAGGGGCCAATTGAATGGCTACACCTTC. Translated, it gives CAINRGQLNGYTF.

This sequence joins TRBV20-1 and TRBJ2-7, with TRBD1 as a possible D gene (5 bases). This CDR3 comprises 11 residues. Germline V gives CDR1 DFQATT, CDR2 SNEGSKA (reference sequence). Trimming took 6 bases from V and 4 from J, leaving 10 bases between them. The CDR3 here is CSAVQVYEQYF. The CDR3, as DNA: TGCAGTGCCGTACAGGTGTACGAGCAGTACTTC.

This rearrangement joins TRBV9 to TRBJ2-3; D not resolved. V gave up 1 base and J gave up 0 bases, with 9 bases separating them. Germline lookup yields CDR1 SGDLS and CDR2 YYNGEE. The CDR3 is made up of 15 amino acids. The CDR3 loop reads CASSVQAISTDTQYF. CDR3 bases: TGTGCCAGCAGCGTACAAGCGATCAGCACAGATACGCAGTATTTT. The entire variable domain, with the rest obtained from reference TRBV9 and TRBJ2-3, is as follows: DSGVTQTPKHLITATGQRVTLRCSPRSGDLSVYWYQQSLDQGLQFLIQYYNGEERAKGNILERFSAQQFPDLHSELNLSSLELGDSALYFCASSVQAISTDTQYFGPGTRLTVL.

The chain links TRBV6-6 to TRBJ2-1, with D uncertain. Germline CDR1 reads MNHNY; CDR2 reads SVGAGI (reference sequence). This CDR3 comprises 13 residues. The germline V and J ends were trimmed by 4 bases and 6 bases, with 10 bases remaining between them. The CDR3 nucleotides are TGTGCCAGCAGTTCCCAGACCCGCAATGAGCAGTTCTTC. Translating it yields CASSSQTRNEQFF.

This chain links TRBV11-2 with TRBJ2-1; 7 nucleotides match TRBD2. The V segment lost 1 base and the J segment 1 base; nucleotides outside the gene matches: 1. Germline-derived CDR1 and CDR2 are SGHAT and FQNNGV. The CDR3 has 15 amino acids. The CDR3 region is CASSLASGSYNEQFF. For the CDR3, the DNA is TGTGCCAGCAGCTTAGCTAGCGGATCCTACAATGAGCAGTTCTTC.

The genes are TRBV7-2 and TRBJ1-2; 10 bases match TRBD1. The germline gives CDR1 SGHTA, CDR2 FQGNSA. With V trimmed by 4 bases and J by 4 bases, 6 bases remained unmatched. There are 15 residues in the CDR3. CDR3 protein: CASSSDRGQAYGYTF. The CDR3 nucleotides are TGTGCCAGCAGCTCCGACAGGGGGCAGGCCTATGGCTACACCTTC.

The chain combines TRBV4-2 with TRBJ2-3, with 7 bases that match TRBD1. J lost 5 bases, V lost 4 bases, and 6 bases had no gene match. Germline V gives CDR1 LGHNA, CDR2 YNFKEQ. The CDR3 spans 14 residues. CDR3 protein: CASSRDRVIDTQYF. The CDR3 nucleotides are TGTGCCAGCAGCCGAGACAGGGTAATAGATACGCAGTATTTT.

The chain recombines TRBV19 with TRBJ1-5; 7 bases fit TRBD1. With 1 base clipped from V and 0 bases from J, the junction kept 9 bases outside the gene matches. The CDR3 consists of 18 residues. CDR1 is LNHDA and CDR2 is SQIVND in the germline V gene (reference sequence). CDR3 coding DNA: TGTGCCAGTAGTATAGTCAGGACAGGTTTCTATAGCAATCAGCCCCAGCATTTT. This codes for CASSIVRTGFYSNQPQHF.

This chain joins TRBV6-5 and TRBJ2-5, with D perhaps matching TRBD1 or TRBD2 (5 bases each). The V end was cut by 0 bases, the J end by 14 bases, with 13 bases between. The germline V gene has CDR1 MNHEY and CDR2 SVGAGI. CDR3 length: 12 residues. CDR3 bases: TGTGCCAGCAGTTACTCGAGGGACGGCCTATACTTC. Its translation: CASSYSRDGLYF.